What follows is one T cell receptor beta chain and its context. Its target is not known. TCRdb independently ran MiXCR on the RT-PCR reads; one entry per CDR3 protein. The sample records 250,000 to 350,000 distinct CDR3 sequences, 20% to 25% being singletons. This sample was taken from a study of response to subunit inactivated influenza vaccine. Study-wide results and limits: After each seasonal influenza vaccination, few new T cells are recruited, the authors suggested.

The CDR3 spans 14 residues. With V trimmed by 5 bases and J by 0 bases, 2 bases remained unmatched. In germline, CDR1 is LNHNV, CDR2 YYDKDF (reference sequence). The rearrangement joins TRBV15 to TRBJ2-7, with 9 bases aligning to TRBD2. Material: PBMCs from blood, obtained approximately 20 months after vaccination. This TCR came from a man between 50 and 75 years old who received an inactivated influenza vaccine. Here the CDR3 reads CATSVSGSSYEQYF. DNA for the CDR3: TGTGCCACCAGCGTTAGCGGGAGCTCCTACGAGCAGTACTTC. Using reference TRBV15 and TRBJ2-7 for the parts outside the CDR3, the full variable domain is DAMVIQNPRYQVTQFGKPVTLSCSQTLNHNVMYWYQQKSSQAPKLLFHYYDKDFNNEADTPDNFQSRRPNTSFCFLDIRSPGLGDTAMYLCATSVSGSSYEQYFGPGTRLTVT.